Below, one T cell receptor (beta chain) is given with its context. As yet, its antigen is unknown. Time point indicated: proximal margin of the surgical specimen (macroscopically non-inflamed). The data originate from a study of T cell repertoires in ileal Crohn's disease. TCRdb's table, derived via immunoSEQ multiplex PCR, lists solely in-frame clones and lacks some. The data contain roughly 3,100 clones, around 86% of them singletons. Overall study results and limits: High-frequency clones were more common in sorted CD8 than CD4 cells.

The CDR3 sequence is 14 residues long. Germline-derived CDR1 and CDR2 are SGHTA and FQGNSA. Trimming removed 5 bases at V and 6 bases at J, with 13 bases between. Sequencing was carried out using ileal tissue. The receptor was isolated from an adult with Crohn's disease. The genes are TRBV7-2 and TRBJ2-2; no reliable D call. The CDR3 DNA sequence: TGTGCCAGCAGCCCCAGACTCAGCTCCGGGGAGCTGTTTTTT. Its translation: CASSPRLSSGELFF.